Listed below are T cell receptor beta chains from one sample, sequenced in a study of shared clonotypes between healthy human individuals. Assay: immunoSEQ multiplex PCR; the TCRdb copy retains only in-frame clones and omits some. The sample shows some 480,000 clones, around 80% of them seen only once. Source material: PBMCs. These receptors originate from a woman in her thirties or forties in good health. Some clones in this sample may be carry-over from other donors' samples. CDR3s include the opening cysteine and the closing phenylalanine or tryptophan. Each record gives: J gene, clone size, V gene, CDR3 protein. Size is stated for part of the rows, as once, few or many counts, or as a class when the clone is expanded.

j_gene: TRBJ2-1; abundance: -; v_gene: TRBV13; CDR3aa: CASSLGGREAYNEQFF
j_gene: TRBJ2-1; abundance: -; v_gene: TRBV10-3; CDR3aa: CAISTGVAGEEEQFF
j_gene: TRBJ1-1; abundance: -; v_gene: TRBV7-2; CDR3aa: CASSQGRGWTEAFF
j_gene: TRBJ1-1; abundance: -; v_gene: TRBV7-2; CDR3aa: CASSLGEWMLQEAFF
j_gene: TRBJ2-3; abundance: -; v_gene: TRBV30; CDR3aa: CAWDPRLGAFTQYF
j_gene: TRBJ2-7; abundance: -; v_gene: TRBV11-2; CDR3aa: CASSLDQGNEQYF
j_gene: TRBJ2-7; abundance: -; v_gene: TRBV6-4; CDR3aa: CATVAGGHPIEQYF
j_gene: TRBJ1-4; abundance: -; v_gene: TRBV11-2; CDR3aa: CASSSRTGFREKLFF
j_gene: TRBJ1-3; abundance: -; v_gene: TRBV5-1; CDR3aa: CASSLLGDEGNTIYF
j_gene: TRBJ2-1; abundance: -; v_gene: TRBV11-3; CDR3aa: CASSLTSGDYNEQFF
j_gene: TRBJ2-3; abundance: -; v_gene: TRBV11-2; CDR3aa: CASTITRRAGGTDTQYF
j_gene: TRBJ1-5; abundance: -; v_gene: TRBV28; CDR3aa: CASSLYGLGWTQPQHF
j_gene: TRBJ1-1; abundance: -; v_gene: TRBV2; CDR3aa: CASSEFLGRQQRNTEAFF
j_gene: TRBJ1-3; abundance: few; v_gene: TRBV28; CDR3aa: CASISPGANTIYF
j_gene: TRBJ1-1; abundance: once; v_gene: TRBV2; CDR3aa: CASSPNRGDTEAFF
j_gene: TRBJ2-2; abundance: -; v_gene: TRBV7-2; CDR3aa: CASRGWTGETGELFF
j_gene: TRBJ1-4; abundance: -; v_gene: TRBV27; CDR3aa: CASSLSQGLEKLFF
j_gene: TRBJ2-7; abundance: once; v_gene: TRBV29-1; CDR3aa: CSVSGAGDEQYF
j_gene: TRBJ2-2; abundance: -; v_gene: TRBV28; CDR3aa: CASSFPDRRRTGELFF
j_gene: TRBJ2-3; abundance: -; v_gene: TRBV5-1; CDR3aa: CASSLPGGETDTQYF
j_gene: TRBJ1-5; abundance: -; v_gene: TRBV30; CDR3aa: CAWSGTVSNQPQHF
j_gene: TRBJ2-3; abundance: once; v_gene: TRBV7-2; CDR3aa: CASSFSGFNTQYF
j_gene: TRBJ2-1; abundance: few; v_gene: TRBV5-1; CDR3aa: CASSLGGGRGSYNEQFF
j_gene: TRBJ1-1; abundance: -; v_gene: TRBV28; CDR3aa: CASSEQMGTTEAFF
j_gene: TRBJ1-2; abundance: -; v_gene: TRBV4-3; CDR3aa: CASIWGYPSYNYGYTF
j_gene: TRBJ1-1; abundance: many; v_gene: TRBV6-1; CDR3aa: CASSEAQEGGTEAFF
j_gene: TRBJ2-1; abundance: -; v_gene: TRBV15; CDR3aa: CATSRDPLAGEQFF
j_gene: TRBJ2-1; abundance: -; v_gene: TRBV6-1; CDR3aa: CATPREGAYNEQFF
j_gene: TRBJ1-1; abundance: few; v_gene: TRBV10-3; CDR3aa: CAISNYRGEAFF
j_gene: TRBJ2-7; abundance: -; v_gene: TRBV6-5; CDR3aa: CASSRPQQGGYEQYF
j_gene: TRBJ2-6; abundance: many; v_gene: TRBV6-1; CDR3aa: CASSGGDSGANVLTF
j_gene: TRBJ2-7; abundance: -; v_gene: TRBV5-1; CDR3aa: CASKVLSDRGSYEQYF
j_gene: TRBJ2-3; abundance: -; v_gene: TRBV5-6; CDR3aa: CASSYTGGNTDTQYF